These 20 T cell receptor beta chains were all obtained from the same sample, sequenced in a study of T cell responses to AZD1222 COVID-19 vaccine. Some clones are missing from TCRdb's copy, which holds only in-frame ones; the method was immunoSEQ multiplex PCR. This sample has 150,000 to 180,000 clones, with 75% to 95% found just once. Sequenced here: peripheral blood, sampled on day 0 of AZD1222 vaccination. The receptors originated from an adult in good health.

The chain links TRBV10-3 to TRBJ2-2, with D unclear. With 0 bases removed from V and 2 bases from J, the gap between germline ends came to 4 bases. Germline V lookup: CDR1 ENHRY, CDR2 SYGVKD. This CDR3 has 14 residues. DNA of the CDR3: TGTGCCATCAGTGAGTCGGCAAACACCGGGGAGCTGTTTTTT. Translation: CAISESANTGELFF.

This chain joins TRBV28 and TRBJ2-7; D is ambiguous. The V and J ends lost 5 bases and 2 bases respectively, with 10 bases between them. Germline loops: CDR1 MDHEN, CDR2 SYDVKM. CDR3 length equals 13 residues. This chain's CDR3 is CASSVYAAYEQYF. The CDR3 DNA reads as TGTGCCAGCAGTGTCTATGCCGCCTACGAGCAGTACTTC.

V usage is TRBV3-1 (or the pseudogene TRBV3-2) and J usage is TRBJ2-3; maybe TRBD2 (5 bases). CDR3 length: 17 amino acids. Deletions cut 1 base from V and 1 base from J, with 15 bases between. Germline lookup yields CDR1 LGHDT and CDR2 YNNKEL (reference sequence). CDR3 in amino acids: CASSQVLRGSRTDTQYF. In nucleotides, the CDR3 is TGTGCCAGCAGCCAAGTCTTGCGAGGGTCTCGCACAGATACGCAGTATTTT.

The V and J genes are TRBV5-4 and TRBJ2-7, with 7 bases identical to TRBD2. There are 15 residues in the CDR3. CDR1 and CDR2 from the germline V gene are SGHNT and YYREEE (reference sequence). V was clipped by 2 bases and J by 6 bases; unmatched bases: 11. The DNA of the CDR3 is TGTGCCAGCAGCTTTTCTAGCGGTGGTAGAGGCGAGCAGTACTTC. It specifies CASSFSSGGRGEQYF.

The V and J genes are TRBV5-8 and TRBJ1-1; D is unresolved. Germline V lookup: CDR1 SGHTS, CDR2 YDEGEE. The CDR3 consists of 12 residues. Trimming left V 3 bases short and J 2 bases short, with 5 bases between. DNA of the CDR3: TGTGCCAGCAGCTGGATTAACACTGAAGCTTTCTTT. Protein product: CASSWINTEAFF.

This clone was detected only a few times. V and J are TRBV18 and TRBJ1-3, with unresolved D. Germline V gene lookup returns CDR1 KGHSH and CDR2 LQKENI. Deletions cut 2 bases from V and 0 bases from J, with 8 bases between. This CDR3 region has 15 residues. As DNA, the CDR3 is TGTGCCAGCTCACCAGGAGGAAACTCTGGAAACACCATATATTTT. Its protein product is CASSPGGNSGNTIYF.

This clone is a singleton in its sample. The chain employs TRBV24-1 and TRBJ1-5; the D is unclear. There are 14 residues in the CDR3. Trimming cost V 0 bases and J 4 bases, with 6 bases left between them. Germline CDR1 is KGHDR and CDR2 is SFDVKD. The CDR3 here is CATSDLPVNQPQHF. The CDR3 DNA reads as TGTGCCACCAGTGATTTGCCGGTAAATCAGCCCCAGCATTTT.

The CDR3 sequence is CASSLMGIYEQYF. The CDR3 nucleotides read TGTGCCAGCAGCTTGATGGGAATATACGAGCAGTACTTC. The rearrangement uses TRBV5-8 and TRBJ2-7; no definite D call. Germline loops: CDR1 SGHTS, CDR2 YDEGEE. This CDR3 is built from 13 residues. V was pared by 1 base and J by 4 bases, with 9 bases between.

V gene TRBV24-1 combines with J gene TRBJ2-7, with a possible D match to TRBD1 (5 bases). CDR1 is KGHDR and CDR2 is SFDVKD in the germline V gene. The V end was cut by 3 bases, the J end by 2 bases, with 10 bases between. The CDR3 length is 14 residues. The chain's CDR3 is CATSDDSSPYEQYF. In DNA, the CDR3 is TGTGCCACCAGTGATGACAGCTCCCCCTACGAGCAGTACTTC.

The V and J genes are TRBV18 and TRBJ1-5, with 8 bases identical to TRBD1. Losses at the gene ends were 2 bases for V and 1 base for J; bases not matched to a gene: 4. CDR3 size: 16 residues. Looked up from germline, CDR1 is KGHSH and CDR2 is LQKENI. The CDR3: CASSPYGTGSNQPQHF. The CDR3 DNA reads TGTGCCAGCTCACCATATGGGACAGGAAGCAATCAGCCCCAGCATTTT.

In the case of this clone: The sample contains more than one DNA sequence encoding this CDR3. V is TRBV28 and J is TRBJ1-1; 7 nucleotides agree with TRBD1. The CDR3 has 13 amino acids. Germline V gene lookup returns CDR1 MDHEN and CDR2 SYDVKM. Trimming removed 3 bases from V and 4 bases from J; junction bases left unmatched: 2. CDR3 bases: TGTGCCAGCAGTTTTAGGGGGCGCACTGAAGCTTTCTTT. Protein: CASSFRGRTEAFF.

V and J are TRBV11-2 and TRBJ2-1, with 14 bases aligning to TRBD2. Germline V gives CDR1 SGHAT, CDR2 FQNNGV. The CDR3 consists of 13 residues. After removal of 8 bases from V and 7 bases from J, the junction contained 1 base not matched to a gene. The DNA of the CDR3 is TGTGCCAGCCGGACTAGCGGGGGGAATGAGCAGTTCTTC. This codes for CASRTSGGNEQFF.

The CDR3 DNA sequence: TGTGCCAGCAGCCCTAAGGACAGGGGCGAGCAGTACTTC. It specifies CASSPKDRGEQYF. The chain has TRBV5-4 and TRBJ2-7; 9 positions agree with TRBD1. V lost 4 bases, J lost 6 bases, and 5 bases stayed unmatched. This CDR3 region has 13 residues. Germline V lookup: CDR1 SGHNT, CDR2 YYREEE (reference sequence).

This sequence joins TRBV6-5 and TRBJ2-7; maybe TRBD2 (6 bases). The CDR3 extends over 15 amino acids. Germline CDR1 and CDR2: MNHEY and SVGAGI. Trimming took off 2 bases at V and 2 bases at J, with 13 bases between the two ends. DNA for the CDR3: TGTGCCAGCAGTTACGATGGGAGGTCCCCCTACGAGCAGTACTTC. Translation gives CASSYDGRSPYEQYF.

The CDR3 bases are TGTGCCAGCAGTTTGATCGGACAGGCAGCCTACGAGCAGTACTTC. Translated: CASSLIGQAAYEQYF. This chain connects TRBV27 to TRBJ2-7; 7 nucleotides agree with TRBD1. Germline trimming cut 3 bases from V and 2 bases from J; bases unmatched to any gene: 7. The CDR3 spans 15 residues. CDR1 and CDR2 (germline): MNHEY, SMNVEV (reference sequence).

The chain couples TRBV19 to TRBJ1-2, with 8 bases matching TRBD1. The CDR3 spans 14 residues. Per the germline V gene, CDR1 is LNHDA and CDR2 is SQIVND (reference sequence). Trimming removed 3 bases from V and 3 bases from J; junction bases left unmatched: 3. CDR3 protein: CASSIRGQDYGYTF. The CDR3 DNA reads as TGTGCCAGTAGTATTCGGGGACAGGACTATGGCTACACCTTC.

The chain recombines TRBV12-5 with TRBJ1-1; no reliable D call. Between the trimmed V and J ends, which lost 3 bases and 0 bases, there was a span of 5 bases. The CDR3 loop spans 13 amino acids. Germline CDR1 LGHNT, CDR2 FRNRAP. The CDR3 DNA is TGTGCTAGTGGTTTCGGGATGAACACTGAAGCTTTCTTT. This sequence encodes CASGFGMNTEAFF.

The chain combines TRBV4-1 with TRBJ2-7, with 8 bases matching TRBD2. The CDR3 is 15 amino acids. Trimming cost V 2 bases and J 2 bases; bases outside gene matches: 5. Germline CDR1 reads MGHRA; CDR2 reads YSYEKL. CDR3 amino acids: CASSQPLAGPYEQYF. CDR3 coding DNA: TGCGCCAGCAGCCAACCGTTAGCGGGACCCTACGAGCAGTACTTC.

The V call is TRBV9, the J call TRBJ2-1, with unresolved D. Trimming cost V 0 bases and J 4 bases, with 17 bases left between them. This CDR3 contains 17 residues. Germline values: CDR1 SGDLS, CDR2 YYNGEE. CDR3 DNA: TGTGCCAGCAGCGTAGCACCCCTCGGGCGAAAGTACAATGAGCAGTTCTTC. Amino acids: CASSVAPLGRKYNEQFF.

The chain couples TRBV7-6 to TRBJ2-4, with 7 positions matching TRBD2. CDR1 is SGHVS and CDR2 is FNYEAQ in the germline V gene. CDR3 length equals 15 residues. After removal of 0 bases from V and 6 bases from J, the junction contained 5 bases not matched to a gene. Written as DNA, the CDR3 is TGTGCCAGCAGCTTAGCGGGAGGGCCACCAAACATTCAGTACTTC. It codes for CASSLAGGPPNIQYF. The full variable domain, completed using reference TRBV7-6 and TRBJ2-4, is GAGVSQSPRYKVTKRGQDVALRCDPISGHVSLYWYRQALGQGPEFLTYFNYEAQQDKSGLPNDRFSAERPEGSISTLTIQRTEQRDSAMYRCASSLAGGPPNIQYFGAGTRLSVL.